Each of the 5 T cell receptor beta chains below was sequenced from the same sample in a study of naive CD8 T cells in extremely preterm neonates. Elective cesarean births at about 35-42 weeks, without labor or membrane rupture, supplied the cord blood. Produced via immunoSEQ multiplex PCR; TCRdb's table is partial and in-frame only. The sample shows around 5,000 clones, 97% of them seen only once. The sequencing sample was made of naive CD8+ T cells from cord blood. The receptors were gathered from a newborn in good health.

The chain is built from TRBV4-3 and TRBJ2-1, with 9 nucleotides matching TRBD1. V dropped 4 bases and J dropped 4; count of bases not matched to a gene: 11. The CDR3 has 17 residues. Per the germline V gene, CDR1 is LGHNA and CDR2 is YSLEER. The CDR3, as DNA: TGCGCCAGCAGCCGAAGCTCCGGGACAGGGAGGTACAATGAGCAGTTCTTC. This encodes CASSRSSGTGRYNEQFF.

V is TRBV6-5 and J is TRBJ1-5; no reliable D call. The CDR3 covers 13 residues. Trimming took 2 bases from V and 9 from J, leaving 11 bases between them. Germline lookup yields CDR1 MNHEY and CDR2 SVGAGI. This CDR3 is CASSYAEGWPQHF. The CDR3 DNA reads TGTGCCAGCAGTTACGCGGAGGGATGGCCCCAGCATTTT.

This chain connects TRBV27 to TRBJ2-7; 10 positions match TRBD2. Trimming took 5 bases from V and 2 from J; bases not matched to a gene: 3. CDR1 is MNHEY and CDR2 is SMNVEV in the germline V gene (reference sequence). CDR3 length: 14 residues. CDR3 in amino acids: CASSPGTSAYEQYF. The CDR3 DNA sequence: TGTGCCAGCAGTCCCGGGACTAGCGCCTACGAGCAGTACTTC.

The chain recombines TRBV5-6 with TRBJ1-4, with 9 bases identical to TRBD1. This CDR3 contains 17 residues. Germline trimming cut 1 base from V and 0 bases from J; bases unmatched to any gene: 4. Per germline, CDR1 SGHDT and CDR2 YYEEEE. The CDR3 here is CASSLLQGATTNEKLFF. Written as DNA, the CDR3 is TGTGCCAGCAGCTTGTTACAGGGGGCTACAACTAATGAAAAACTGTTTTTT.

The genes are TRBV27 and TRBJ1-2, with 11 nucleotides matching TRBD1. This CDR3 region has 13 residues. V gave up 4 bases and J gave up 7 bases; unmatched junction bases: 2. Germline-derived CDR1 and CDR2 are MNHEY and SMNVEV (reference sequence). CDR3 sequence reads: CASSWGTGGGYTF. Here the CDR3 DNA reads TGTGCCAGCAGTTGGGGGACAGGGGGTGGCTACACCTTC.